The clone carrying this T cell receptor (beta chain) was observed a handful of times. This sample stems from a study of blood T cell repertoires in COVID-19. Authors' data handling: Reference gene primer amplification yielded estimated nucleated cell counts. Assay used: immunoSEQ multiplex PCR; TCRdb lists only in-frame clones, some missing. V and J calls and clone size are copied from that table; D and trimming were computed from the DNA. Here the sample spans 200,000 to 250,000 clones, around 86% being singletons. From germline, CDR1 is LGHNA and CDR2 YNFKEQ. J lost 3 bases, V lost 0 bases, and 5 bases had no gene match. CDR3 length equals 15 residues.

Sequencing was carried out using peripheral blood. This rearrangement joins TRBV4-2 to TRBJ2-7, with 7 bases fitting TRBD2. The origin of this receptor is a man aged 60 to 69 who had recovered from COVID-19. CDR3 amino acids: CASSQEREAFYEQYF. DNA of the CDR3: TGTGCCAGCAGCCAAGAACGGGAGGCGTTCTACGAGCAGTACTTC.